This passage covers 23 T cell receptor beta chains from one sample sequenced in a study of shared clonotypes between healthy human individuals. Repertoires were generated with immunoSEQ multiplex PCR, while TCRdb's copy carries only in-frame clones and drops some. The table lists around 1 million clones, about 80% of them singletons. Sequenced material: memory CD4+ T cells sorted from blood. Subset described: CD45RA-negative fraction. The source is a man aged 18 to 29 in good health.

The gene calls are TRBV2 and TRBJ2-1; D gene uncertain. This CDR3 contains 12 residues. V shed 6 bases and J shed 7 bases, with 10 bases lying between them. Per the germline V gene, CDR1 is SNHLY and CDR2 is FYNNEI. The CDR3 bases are TGTGCCAGCAGGAATAGTGGGAATGAGCAGTTCTTC. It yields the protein CASRNSGNEQFF.

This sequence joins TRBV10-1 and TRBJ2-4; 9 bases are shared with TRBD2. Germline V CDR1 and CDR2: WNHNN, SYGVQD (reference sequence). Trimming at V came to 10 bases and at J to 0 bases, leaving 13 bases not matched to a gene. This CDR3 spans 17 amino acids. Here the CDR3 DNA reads TGCGCCATCGGTTCGGTAGCGGGAGTAGTAGCCAAAAACATTCAGTACTTC. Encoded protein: CAIGSVAGVVAKNIQYF.

CDR3: CAWSIGQGAARRVEKLFF. CDR3 nucleotides: TGTGCCTGGAGTATTGGACAGGGGGCGGCCCGAAGGGTCGAAAAACTGTTTTTT. The V and J genes are TRBV30 and TRBJ1-4; 11 bases are shared with TRBD1. The germline V gene encodes CDR1 GTSNPN and CDR2 SVGIG (reference sequence). The CDR3 consists of 18 residues. V trimming: 2 bases; J trimming: 8 bases; junction bases outside the gene matches: 16.

CDR3 amino acids: CAWGGGTYEQYF. For the CDR3, the DNA is TGTGCCTGGGGGGGCGGGACCTACGAGCAGTACTTC. The genes are TRBV30 and TRBJ2-7; possibly TRBD1 or TRBD2 for D (6 bases each). This CDR3 has 12 residues. Germline V gene data show CDR1 as GTSNPN and CDR2 as SVGIG (reference sequence). The germline V and J ends were trimmed by 5 bases and 2 bases, with 10 bases remaining between them.

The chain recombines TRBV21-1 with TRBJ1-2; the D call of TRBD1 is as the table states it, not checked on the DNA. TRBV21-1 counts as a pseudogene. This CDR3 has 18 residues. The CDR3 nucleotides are TGTGCCAGCAGCAAAGAGGGCAGGGGGCCGAGGGTTAGCTATGGCTACACCTTC. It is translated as CASSKEGRGPRVSYGYTF.

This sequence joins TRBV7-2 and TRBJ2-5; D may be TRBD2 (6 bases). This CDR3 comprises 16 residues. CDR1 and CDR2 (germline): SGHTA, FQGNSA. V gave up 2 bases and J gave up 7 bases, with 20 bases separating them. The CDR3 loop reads CASSLWEGAGGGTQYF. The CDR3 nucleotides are TGTGCCAGCAGCTTATGGGAAGGCGCCGGGGGAGGGACCCAGTACTTC.

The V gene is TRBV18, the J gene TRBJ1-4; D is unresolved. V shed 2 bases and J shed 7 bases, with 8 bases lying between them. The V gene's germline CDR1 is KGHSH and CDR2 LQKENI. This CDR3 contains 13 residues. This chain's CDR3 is CASSPEFGEKLFF. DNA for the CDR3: TGTGCCAGCTCACCAGAGTTCGGTGAAAAACTGTTTTTT.

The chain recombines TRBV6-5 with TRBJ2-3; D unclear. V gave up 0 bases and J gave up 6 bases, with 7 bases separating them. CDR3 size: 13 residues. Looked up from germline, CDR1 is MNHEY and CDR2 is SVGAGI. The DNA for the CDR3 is TGTGCCAGCAGTTACTCCCGTTCCGATACGCAGTATTTT. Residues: CASSYSRSDTQYF.

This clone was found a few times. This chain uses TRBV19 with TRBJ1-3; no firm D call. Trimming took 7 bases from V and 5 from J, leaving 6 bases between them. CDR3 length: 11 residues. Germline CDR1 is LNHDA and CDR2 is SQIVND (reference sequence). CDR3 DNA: TGTGCCAGTAAAGAAAGAAACACCATATATTTT. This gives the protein CASKERNTIYF.

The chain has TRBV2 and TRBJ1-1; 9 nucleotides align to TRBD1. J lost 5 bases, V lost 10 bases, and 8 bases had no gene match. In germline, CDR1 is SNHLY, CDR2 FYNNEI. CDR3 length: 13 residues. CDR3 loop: CATKGTGSTEAFF. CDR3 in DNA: TGTGCCACCAAGGGGACAGGGAGTACTGAAGCTTTCTTT. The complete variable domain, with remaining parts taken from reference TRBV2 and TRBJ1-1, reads EPEVTQTPSHQVTQMGQEVILRCVPISNHLYFYWYRQILGQKVEFLVSFYNNEISEKSEIFDDQFSVERPDGSNFTLKIRSTKLEDSAMYFCATKGTGSTEAFFGQGTRLTVV.

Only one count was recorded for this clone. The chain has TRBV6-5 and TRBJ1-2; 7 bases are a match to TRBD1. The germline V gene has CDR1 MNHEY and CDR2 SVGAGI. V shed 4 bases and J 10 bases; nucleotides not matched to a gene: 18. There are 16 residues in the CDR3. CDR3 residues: CASSFTRQGPQSLYTF. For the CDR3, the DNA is TGTGCCAGCAGTTTTACCAGACAGGGCCCCCAATCCCTCTACACCTTC.

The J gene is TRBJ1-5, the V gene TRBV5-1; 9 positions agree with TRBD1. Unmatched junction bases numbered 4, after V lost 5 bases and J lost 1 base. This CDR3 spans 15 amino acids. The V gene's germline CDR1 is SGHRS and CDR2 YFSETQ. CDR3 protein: CASRSGTGSNQPQHF. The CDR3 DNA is TGCGCCAGCAGGTCCGGGACAGGGAGCAATCAGCCCCAGCATTTT.

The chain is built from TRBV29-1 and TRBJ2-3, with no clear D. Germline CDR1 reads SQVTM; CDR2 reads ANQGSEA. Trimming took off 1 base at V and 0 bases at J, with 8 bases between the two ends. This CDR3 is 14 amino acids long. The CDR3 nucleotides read TGCAGCGTTGAAGGAGTCCCTAGCACAGATACGCAGTATTTT. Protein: CSVEGVPSTDTQYF.

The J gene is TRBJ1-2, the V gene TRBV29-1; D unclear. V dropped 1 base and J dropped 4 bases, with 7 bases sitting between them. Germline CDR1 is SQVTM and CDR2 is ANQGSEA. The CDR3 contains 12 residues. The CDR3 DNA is TGCAGCGTTGAAGGGGAGGCCTATGGCTACACCTTC. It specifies CSVEGEAYGYTF.

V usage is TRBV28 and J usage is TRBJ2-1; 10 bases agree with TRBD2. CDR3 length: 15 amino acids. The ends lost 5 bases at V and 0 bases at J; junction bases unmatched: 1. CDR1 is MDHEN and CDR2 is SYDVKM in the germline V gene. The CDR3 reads CASSPSGGSYNEQFF. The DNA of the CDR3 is TGTGCCAGCAGTCCTAGCGGGGGCTCCTACAATGAGCAGTTCTTC.

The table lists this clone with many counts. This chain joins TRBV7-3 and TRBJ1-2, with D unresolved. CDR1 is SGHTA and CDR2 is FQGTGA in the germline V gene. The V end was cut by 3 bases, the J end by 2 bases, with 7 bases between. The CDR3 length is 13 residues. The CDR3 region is CASSFGPNYGYTF. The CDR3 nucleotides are TGTGCCAGCAGCTTCGGACCCAACTATGGCTACACCTTC.

The CDR3 sequence: CASSLAGTVSGNEQFF. As DNA, the CDR3 is TGTGCCAGCAGCTTAGCCGGGACTGTCTCTGGGAATGAGCAGTTCTTC. The V gene is TRBV7-8, the J gene TRBJ2-1; the D gene is possibly TRBD2 (6 bases). V dropped 0 bases and J dropped 7 bases, with 16 bases sitting between them. Germline CDR1 and CDR2: SGHVS and FQNEAQ. There are 16 residues in the CDR3.

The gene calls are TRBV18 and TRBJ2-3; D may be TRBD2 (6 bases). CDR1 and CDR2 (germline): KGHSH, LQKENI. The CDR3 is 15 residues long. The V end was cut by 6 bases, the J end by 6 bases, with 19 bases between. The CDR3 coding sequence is TGTGCCAGCTCGCAACCGGGACTCACAGCGGATACGCAGTATTTT. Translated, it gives CASSQPGLTADTQYF. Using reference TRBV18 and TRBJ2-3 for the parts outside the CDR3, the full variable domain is NAGVMQNPRHLVRRRGQEARLRCSPMKGHSHVYWYRQLPEEGLKFMVYLQKENIIDESGMPKERFSAEFPKEGPSILRIQQVVRGDSAAYFCASSQPGLTADTQYFGPGTRLTVL.

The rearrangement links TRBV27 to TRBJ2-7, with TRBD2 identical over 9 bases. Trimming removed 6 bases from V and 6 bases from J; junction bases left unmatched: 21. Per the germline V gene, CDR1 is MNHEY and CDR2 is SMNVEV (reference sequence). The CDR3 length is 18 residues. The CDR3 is CASSRRLAAQTPGVEQYF. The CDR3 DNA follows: TGTGCCAGCAGCCGAAGACTAGCGGCACAAACCCCCGGGGTCGAGCAGTACTTC.

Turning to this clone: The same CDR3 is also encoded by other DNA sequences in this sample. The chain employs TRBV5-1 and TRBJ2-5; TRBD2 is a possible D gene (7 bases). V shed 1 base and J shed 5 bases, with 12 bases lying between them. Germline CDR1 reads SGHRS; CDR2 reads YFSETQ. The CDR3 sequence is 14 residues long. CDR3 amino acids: CASSLSGGRETQYF. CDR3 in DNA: TGCGCCAGCAGCTTGTCCGGGGGGCGCGAGACCCAGTACTTC.

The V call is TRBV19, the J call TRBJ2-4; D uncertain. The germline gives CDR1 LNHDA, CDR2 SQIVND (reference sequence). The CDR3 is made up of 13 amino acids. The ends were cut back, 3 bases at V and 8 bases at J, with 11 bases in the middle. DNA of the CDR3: TGTGCCAGTAGTATCCAGGACGAATACATTCAGTACTTC. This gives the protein CASSIQDEYIQYF.

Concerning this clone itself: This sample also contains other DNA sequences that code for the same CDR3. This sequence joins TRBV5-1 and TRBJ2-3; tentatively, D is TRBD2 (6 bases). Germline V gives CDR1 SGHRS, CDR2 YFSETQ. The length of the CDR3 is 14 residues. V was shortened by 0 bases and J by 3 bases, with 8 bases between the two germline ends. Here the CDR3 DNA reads TGCGCCAGCAGCTTGGGTGGAGGGACAGATACGCAGTATTTT. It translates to CASSLGGGTDTQYF.

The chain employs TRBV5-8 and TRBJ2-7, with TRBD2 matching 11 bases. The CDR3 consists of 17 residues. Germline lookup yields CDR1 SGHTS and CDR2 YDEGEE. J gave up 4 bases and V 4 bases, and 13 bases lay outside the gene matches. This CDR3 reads CASSRQRGTSGTYEQYF. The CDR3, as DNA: TGTGCCAGCAGCCGTCAACGTGGGACTAGCGGCACTTACGAGCAGTACTTC.